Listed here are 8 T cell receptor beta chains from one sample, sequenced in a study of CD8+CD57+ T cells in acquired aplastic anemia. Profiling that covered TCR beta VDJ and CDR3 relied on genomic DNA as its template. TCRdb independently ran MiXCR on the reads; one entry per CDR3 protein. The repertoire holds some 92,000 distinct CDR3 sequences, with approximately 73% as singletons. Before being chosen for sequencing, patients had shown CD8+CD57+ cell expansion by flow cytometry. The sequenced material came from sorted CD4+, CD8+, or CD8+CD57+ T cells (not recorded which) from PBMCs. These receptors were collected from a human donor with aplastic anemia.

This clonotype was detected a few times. CDR3 nucleotide sequence: TGTGCCAGTAGTACAGGGGCAGAAGGAGGGGAGACCCAGTACTTC. It encodes CASSTGAEGGETQYF. This rearrangement joins TRBV19 to TRBJ2-5, with D tentatively TRBD1 or TRBD2 (6 bases each). This CDR3 is 15 amino acids long. The V end was cut by 4 bases, the J end by 5 bases, with 17 bases between. Germline CDR1 and CDR2: LNHDA and SQIVND (reference sequence).

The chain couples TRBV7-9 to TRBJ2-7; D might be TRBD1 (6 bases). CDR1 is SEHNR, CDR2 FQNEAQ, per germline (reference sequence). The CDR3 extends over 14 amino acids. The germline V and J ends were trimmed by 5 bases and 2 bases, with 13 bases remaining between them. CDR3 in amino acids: CASSLTGIPYEQYF. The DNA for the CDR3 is TGTGCCAGCAGCCTCACAGGGATTCCCTACGAGCAGTACTTC.

CDR3 DNA: TGCAGCGTAGACAGGGTGAACACTGAAGCTTTCTTT. The encoded protein is CSVDRVNTEAFF. The rearrangement joins TRBV29-1 to TRBJ1-1, with 7 bases matching TRBD1. The length of the CDR3 is 12 residues. V lost 6 bases and J lost 0; bases outside the gene matches: 1. Germline CDR1 and CDR2: SQVTM and ANQGSEA.

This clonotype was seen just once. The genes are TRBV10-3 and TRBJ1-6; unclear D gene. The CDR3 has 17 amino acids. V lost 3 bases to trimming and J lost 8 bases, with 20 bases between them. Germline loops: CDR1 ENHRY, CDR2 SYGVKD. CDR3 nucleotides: TGTGCCATCAGTGACCAGGTCGGGCAGAAACTCTATTCACCCCTCCACTTT. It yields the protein CAISDQVGQKLYSPLHF.

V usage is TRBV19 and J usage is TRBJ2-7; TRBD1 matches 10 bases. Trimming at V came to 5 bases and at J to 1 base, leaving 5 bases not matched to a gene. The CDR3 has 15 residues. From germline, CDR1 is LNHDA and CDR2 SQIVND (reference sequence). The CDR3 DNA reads TGTGCCAGTAGTGAGAGGGGACAGGGGTCCTACGAGCAGTACTTC. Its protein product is CASSERGQGSYEQYF.

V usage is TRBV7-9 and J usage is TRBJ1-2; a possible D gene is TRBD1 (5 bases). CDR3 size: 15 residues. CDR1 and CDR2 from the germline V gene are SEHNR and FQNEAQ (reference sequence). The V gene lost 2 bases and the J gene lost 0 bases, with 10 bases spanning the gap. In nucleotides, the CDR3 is TGTGCCAGCAGCTTATCGGGGGAGGCTAACTATGGCTACACCTTC. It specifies CASSLSGEANYGYTF.

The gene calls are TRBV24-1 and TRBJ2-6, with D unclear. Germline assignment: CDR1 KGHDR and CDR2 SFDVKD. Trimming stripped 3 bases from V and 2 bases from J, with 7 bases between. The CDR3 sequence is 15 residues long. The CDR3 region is CATSDMTAGANVLTF. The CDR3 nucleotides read TGTGCCACCAGTGATATGACGGCTGGGGCCAACGTCCTGACTTTC.

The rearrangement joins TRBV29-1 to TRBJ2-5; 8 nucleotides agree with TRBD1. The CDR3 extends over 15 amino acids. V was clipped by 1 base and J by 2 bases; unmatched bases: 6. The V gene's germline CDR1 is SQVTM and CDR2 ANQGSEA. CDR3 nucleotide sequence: TGCAGCGTTGAAGTGTCAGGGGGCCGACAAGAGACCCAGTACTTC. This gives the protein CSVEVSGGRQETQYF.